These T cell receptor beta chains were read from a single sample in a study of T cell responses to AZD1222 COVID-19 vaccine. Sequencing was performed with immunoSEQ multiplex PCR; in TCRdb, only in-frame clones are kept and a portion is missing. The repertoire holds over 130,000 clones, with under 95% as singletons. The sample in question was peripheral blood, obtained 28 days after the second dose of the MenACWY control vaccine. The receptor source for this set is an adult who received the MenACWY meningococcal vaccine as a control. CDR3s include the opening cysteine and the closing phenylalanine or tryptophan. Fields, in order: J gene, CDR3 length, clone size, V gene, CDR3 protein. Clone sizes are given selectively: once, few, many, or a class where the clone is expanded.

TRBJ2-1	15	-	TRBV11-2	CASSLYFSGSNEQFF
TRBJ1-1	14	-	TRBV28	CASSLPTPSTEAFF
TRBJ2-1	12	-	TRBV28	CASSVGRGEQFF
TRBJ2-7	12	-	TRBV7-9	CASSSGDTEQYF
TRBJ2-5	16	-	TRBV7-9	CASSLSTSGNQETQYF
TRBJ1-5	14	-	TRBV7-2	CASSLLLWGEPQHF
TRBJ2-3	17	-	TRBV7-8	CASSSQGLASSTDTQYF
TRBJ2-1	13	-	TRBV5-1	CASIDSGRGEQFF
TRBJ2-7	15	-	TRBV6-5	CASSSLGGSTYEQYF
TRBJ2-2	15	-	TRBV7-2	CASSLRGQFSGELFF
TRBJ1-3	17	-	TRBV6-4	CASSGPLDWDSGNTIYF
TRBJ2-7	12	few	TRBV19	CATSGTGVVLDF
TRBJ1-5	12	-	TRBV10-3	CAISGGRQPQHF
TRBJ2-5	16	-	TRBV4-3	CASSRSIGQAQETQYF
TRBJ2-7	12	once	TRBV2	CASRREAYEQYF
TRBJ2-4	15	-	TRBV2	CASSVGVPPFRIQYF
TRBJ2-1	15	-	TRBV19	CASTQGLAGGGEQFF
TRBJ2-7	16	-	TRBV5-4	CASSLEGSVSSYEQYF
TRBJ2-1	13	-	TRBV12-5	CASGLGLSNEQFF
TRBJ1-1	15	-	TRBV9	CASSVGQGLNTEAFF
TRBJ1-2	11	-	TRBV10-3	CASRGVDGYTF
TRBJ2-5	11	-	TRBV20-1	CSDRRGETQYF
TRBJ1-2	14	-	TRBV5-1	CASSPGQGHYGYTF
TRBJ1-5	14	-	TRBV28	CASSDSTSNQPQHF
TRBJ1-6	13	-	TRBV4-3	CASSQETARPLHF
TRBJ1-5	14	-	TRBV7-8	CASGGPGGNQPQHF
TRBJ2-3	17	-	TRBV18	CASSPRREDPRTDTQYF
TRBJ1-3	14	-	TRBV18	CASSATGEGNTIYF
TRBJ2-2	16	-	TRBV7-9	CASSQQTGGGTGELFF
TRBJ1-1	15	-	TRBV10-2	CASSVEDWGSLEAFF
TRBJ2-1	15	once	TRBV5-4	CASSSEGSGLKEQFF
TRBJ2-2	18	-	TRBV7-2	CASSPSGQGAINTGELFF
TRBJ2-7	15	once	TRBV24-1	CATSDPGQGLYEQYF
TRBJ2-3	16	-	TRBV19	CASSATRDKYTDTQYF
TRBJ2-7	15	few	TRBV5-1	CASSGTANSAYEQYF
TRBJ2-7	15	-	TRBV19	CASSIRTSGDYEQYF
TRBJ1-1	12	-	TRBV6-2/TRBV6-3	CASSSQGAEAFF
TRBJ1-5	12	-	TRBV12-3/TRBV12-4	CASSFGDQPQHF
TRBJ1-6	13	-	TRBV28	CASNLIRGSPLHF
TRBJ2-2	14	-	TRBV7-3	CASRKLVDTGELFF
TRBJ1-5	15	-	TRBV15	CATSRDMGFDQPQHF
TRBJ2-7	15	-	TRBV7-2	CASSFKALSSYEQYF
TRBJ2-5	12	once	TRBV7-8	CASSPYQETQYF
TRBJ2-3	15	-	TRBV5-6	CASSLEQRGLNTQYF
TRBJ1-6	16	-	TRBV12-5	CASGLVQGRAETPLHF
TRBJ2-1	17	-	TRBV7-9	CASSLASGGITYNEQFF
TRBJ2-3	17	-	TRBV7-2	CASSFTISQGVTDTQYF
TRBJ2-7	13	-	TRBV15	CATSSNLRYEQYF
TRBJ2-3	15	-	TRBV5-1	CASSLLADRTDTQYF
TRBJ2-7	19	-	TRBV5-1	CASSSGLLGTGGVLSEQYF
TRBJ2-7	13	-	TRBV2	CASSEITVYEQYF
TRBJ1-1	14	-	TRBV29-1	CSVGPAGRETEAFF
TRBJ1-5	13	-	TRBV6-5	CASSLQGFQPQHF
TRBJ2-4	14	-	TRBV6-1	CASSEGNRKNIQYF
TRBJ1-1	14	-	TRBV5-6	CASSLDTIQHEAFF